The sequence of this TCR beta chain was determined in a study of beta chain features in type 1 diabetes. About the study: Patients were similar to healthy donors in age and gender (as well as in cell yields).

About this clone: Its antigen is not known.

Study findings and constraints: Type 1 diabetes patients had VDJ junctions that carried fewer insertions and more deletions. There was a moderate but significant shortening of TCRB CDR3s in all four CD4+ subsets of Type 1 diabetes patients.

The whole isolated RNA underwent reverse transcription, so sequencing captured expressed TCRB transcripts. Generated by immunoSEQ multiplex PCR, the TCRdb table keeps only in-frame clones and is missing some. The sample has about 240,000 clones, about 14% seen once. The CDR3 sequence is 14 residues long. Germline CDR1 reads SGHAT; CDR2 reads FQNNGV. V lost 6 bases, J lost 5 bases, and 9 bases stayed unmatched. The sample was naive CD4+ T cells from blood. The receptor was derived from a man aged 25-45 years with type 1 diabetes. The J gene is TRBJ1-1, the V gene TRBV11-2, with 7 bases identical to TRBD1. The CDR3 protein is CASSRQGEKTEAFF. DNA of the CDR3: TGTGCCAGCAGTCGACAGGGAGAGAAGACTGAAGCTTTCTTT.